This T cell receptor beta chain emerged from a study of Graves' ophthalmopathy and Graves' hyperthyroidism. Study-level findings and limits: Using 13 signatures, a model distinguished ophthalmopathy from stable hyperthyroidism, reaching around 85% sensitivity and 81.08% specificity. The model flagged ophthalmopathy progression at 65% to 71% sensitivity and around 77% specificity.

RNA transcripts were the source from which TCR beta CDR3 regions were amplified. Second-round multiplex PCR came after first-round RT-PCR with HTBI primers. TCRdb re-called the multiplex PCR reads with MiXCR, one entry per CDR3 protein. Of about 620,000 distinct CDR3 sequences listed, 20% to 25% are singletons. In the case of this clonotype: Its antigen is not identified.

Germline CDR1 reads DFQATT; CDR2 reads SNEGSKA (reference sequence). With V trimmed by 0 bases and J by 4 bases, 12 bases remained unmatched. The CDR3 contains 20 residues. Excluded were patients with other autoimmune diseases, uncontrolled infections, pregnancy or lactation. Clinical symptoms, serum thyroxine, TRAb, thyroid ultrasound and orbital computed tomography were relied on for diagnosis. The sample comprised peripheral blood. The rearrangement links TRBV20-1 to TRBJ2-2; 15 bases fit TRBD2. The receptor was derived from a woman aged 18-35 years with stable Graves' hyperthyroidism. Some clones in this sample may be carry-over from other donors' samples. The CDR3 DNA sequence: TGCAGTGCTAGAGATCGTGGGACTAGCGGGGGGACTCCACTCACCGGGGAGCTGTTTTTT. This sequence encodes CSARDRGTSGGTPLTGELFF.